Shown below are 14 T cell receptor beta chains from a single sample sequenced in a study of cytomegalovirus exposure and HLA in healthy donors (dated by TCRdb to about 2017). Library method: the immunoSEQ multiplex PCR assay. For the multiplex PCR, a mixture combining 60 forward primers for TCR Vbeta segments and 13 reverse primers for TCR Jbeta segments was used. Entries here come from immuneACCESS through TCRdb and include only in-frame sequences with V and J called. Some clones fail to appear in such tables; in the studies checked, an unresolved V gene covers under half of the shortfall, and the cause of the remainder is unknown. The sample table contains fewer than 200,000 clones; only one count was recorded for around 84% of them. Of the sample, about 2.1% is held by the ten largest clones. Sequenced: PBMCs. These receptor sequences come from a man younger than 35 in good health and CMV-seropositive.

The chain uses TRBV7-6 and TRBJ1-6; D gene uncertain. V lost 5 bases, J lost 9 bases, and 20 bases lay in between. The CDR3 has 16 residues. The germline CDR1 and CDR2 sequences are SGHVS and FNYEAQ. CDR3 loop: CASSPQALEEGSPLHF. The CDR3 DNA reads TGTGCCAGCAGCCCGCAGGCCTTAGAAGAGGGTTCACCCCTCCACTTT.

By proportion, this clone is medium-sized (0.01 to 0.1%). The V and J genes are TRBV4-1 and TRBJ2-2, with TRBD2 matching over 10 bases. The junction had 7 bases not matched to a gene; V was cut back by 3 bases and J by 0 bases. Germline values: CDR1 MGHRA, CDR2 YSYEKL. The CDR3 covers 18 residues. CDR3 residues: CASSHPGLAGANTGELFF. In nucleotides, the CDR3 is TGCGCCAGCAGCCACCCCGGGCTAGCGGGGGCGAACACCGGGGAGCTGTTTTTT.

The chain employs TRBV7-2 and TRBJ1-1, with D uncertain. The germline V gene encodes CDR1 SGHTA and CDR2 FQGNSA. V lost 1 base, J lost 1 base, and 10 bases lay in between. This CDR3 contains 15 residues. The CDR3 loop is CASSLGRVANTEAFF. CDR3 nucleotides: TGTGCCAGCAGCTTAGGTCGGGTCGCGAACACTGAAGCTTTCTTT. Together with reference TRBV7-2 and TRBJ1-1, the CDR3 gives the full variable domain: GAGVSQSPSNKVTEKGKDVELRCDPISGHTALYWYRQSLGQGLEFLIYFQGNSAPDKSGLPSDRFSAERTGGSVSTLTIQRTQQEDSAVYLCASSLGRVANTEAFFGQGTRLTVV.

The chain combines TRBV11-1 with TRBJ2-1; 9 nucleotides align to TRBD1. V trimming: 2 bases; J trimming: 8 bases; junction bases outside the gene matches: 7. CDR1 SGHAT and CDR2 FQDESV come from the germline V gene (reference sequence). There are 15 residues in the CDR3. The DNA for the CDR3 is TGTGCCAGCAGCTTACCCGACAGGGGGGCGGATGAGCAGTTCTTC. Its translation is CASSLPDRGADEQFF.

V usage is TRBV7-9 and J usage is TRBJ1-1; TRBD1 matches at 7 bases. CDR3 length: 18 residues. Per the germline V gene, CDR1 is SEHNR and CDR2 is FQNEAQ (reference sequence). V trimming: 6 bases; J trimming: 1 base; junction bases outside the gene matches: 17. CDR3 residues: CASSLQNRLGGSNTEAFF. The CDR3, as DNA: TGTGCCAGCAGTTTGCAGAACAGGTTAGGGGGCTCGAACACTGAAGCTTTCTTT.

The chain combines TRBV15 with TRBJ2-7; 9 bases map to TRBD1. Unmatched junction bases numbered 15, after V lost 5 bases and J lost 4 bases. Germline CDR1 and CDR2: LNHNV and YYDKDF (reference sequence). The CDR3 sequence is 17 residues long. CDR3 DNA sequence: TGTGCCACCAGCCCCAAAAACAGACAGGGGGAGCTGTACGAGCAGTACTTC. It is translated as CATSPKNRQGELYEQYF.

The CDR3 sequence: CASSQENRPYEQYF. The CDR3 DNA follows: TGTGCCAGCAGCCAAGAGAACAGGCCCTACGAGCAGTACTTC. The chain employs TRBV14 and TRBJ2-7; TRBD1 is a possible D gene (5 bases). V lost 0 bases, J lost 2 bases, and 8 bases lay in between. The CDR3 runs to 14 residues. The germline V gene has CDR1 SGHDN and CDR2 FVKESK.

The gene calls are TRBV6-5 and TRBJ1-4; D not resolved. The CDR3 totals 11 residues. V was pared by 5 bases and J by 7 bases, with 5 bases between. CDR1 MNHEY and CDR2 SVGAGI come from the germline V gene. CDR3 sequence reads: CASSRGEKLFF. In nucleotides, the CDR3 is TGTGCCAGCAGTCGCGGTGAAAAACTGTTTTTT.

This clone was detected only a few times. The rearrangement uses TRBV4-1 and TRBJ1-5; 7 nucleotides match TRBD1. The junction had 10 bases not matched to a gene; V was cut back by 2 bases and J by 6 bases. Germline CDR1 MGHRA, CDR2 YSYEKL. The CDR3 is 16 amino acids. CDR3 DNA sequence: TGCGCCAGCAGCCAAACGAGGACAGGCTCAAGTCAGCCCCAGCATTTT. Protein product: CASSQTRTGSSQPQHF.

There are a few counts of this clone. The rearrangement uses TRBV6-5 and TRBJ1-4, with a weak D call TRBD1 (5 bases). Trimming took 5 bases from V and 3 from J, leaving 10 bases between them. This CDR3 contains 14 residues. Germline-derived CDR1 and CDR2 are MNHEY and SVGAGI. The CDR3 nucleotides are TGTGCCAGCAGTGAAGGCAGGGCTAATGAAAAACTGTTTTTT. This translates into CASSEGRANEKLFF.

CDR3 sequence reads: CASSYFPNEQFF. DNA for the CDR3: TGTGCCAGCAGTTACTTCCCAAATGAGCAGTTCTTC. The V gene is TRBV6-5, the J gene TRBJ2-1; D not resolved. Trimming removed 1 base at V and 7 bases at J, with 5 bases between. Germline-derived CDR1 and CDR2 are MNHEY and SVGAGI. The CDR3 length is 12 residues.

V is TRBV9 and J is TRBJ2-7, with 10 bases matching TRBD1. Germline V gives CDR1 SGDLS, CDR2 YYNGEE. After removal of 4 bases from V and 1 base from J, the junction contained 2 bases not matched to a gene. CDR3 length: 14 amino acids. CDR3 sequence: CASSRTGGSYEQYF. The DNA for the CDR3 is TGTGCCAGCAGCCGGACAGGGGGTTCCTACGAGCAGTACTTC.

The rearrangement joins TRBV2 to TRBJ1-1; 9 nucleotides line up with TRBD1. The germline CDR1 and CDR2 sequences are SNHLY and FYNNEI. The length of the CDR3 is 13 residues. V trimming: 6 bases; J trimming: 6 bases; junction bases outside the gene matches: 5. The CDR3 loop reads CASSARQGAEAFF. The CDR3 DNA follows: TGTGCCAGCAGCGCGAGACAGGGGGCTGAAGCTTTCTTT. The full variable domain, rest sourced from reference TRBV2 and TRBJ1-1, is EPEVTQTPSHQVTQMGQEVILRCVPISNHLYFYWYRQILGQKVEFLVSFYNNEISEKSEIFDDQFSVERPDGSNFTLKIRSTKLEDSAMYFCASSARQGAEAFFGQGTRLTVV.

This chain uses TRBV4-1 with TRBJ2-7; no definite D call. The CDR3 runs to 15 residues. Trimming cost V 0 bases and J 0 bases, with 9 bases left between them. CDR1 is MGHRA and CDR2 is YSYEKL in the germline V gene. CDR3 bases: TGCGCCAGCAGCCAAGAAACACAAAGCTCCTACGAGCAGTACTTC. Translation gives CASSQETQSSYEQYF.